This entry describes one TCR beta chain. The data belong to a study of blood T cell repertoires in COVID-19. Across the study: Spain, Italy and the United States supplied samples that represented acute and convalescent COVID-19. From T cells, B-cell-depleted T cells, or PBMCs came the material, which was cDNA or gDNA.

Per the original methods: Amplifying reference gene primers gave estimates of nucleated cell counts. Clones were sequenced by immunoSEQ multiplex PCR, and TCRdb holds only the in-frame ones, with some missing. V, J and clone size are taken as reported in that table, and D and trimming were inferred from the DNA itself. Of around 310,000 clones in the sample, roughly 90% were seen once. Germline V gives CDR1 MNHEY, CDR2 SVGAGI. This CDR3 region has 13 residues. The ends were cut back, 10 bases at V and 6 bases at J, with 19 bases in the middle. V and J are TRBV6-5 and TRBJ2-7, with D possibly being TRBD2 (5 bases). The sequence derives from a woman in her forties or fifties with active or convalescent COVID-19. The specimen was peripheral blood. CDR3 bases: TGTGCCACCCTACTAAATCCGAGCGGCGAGCAGTACTTC. Translation gives CATLLNPSGEQYF.